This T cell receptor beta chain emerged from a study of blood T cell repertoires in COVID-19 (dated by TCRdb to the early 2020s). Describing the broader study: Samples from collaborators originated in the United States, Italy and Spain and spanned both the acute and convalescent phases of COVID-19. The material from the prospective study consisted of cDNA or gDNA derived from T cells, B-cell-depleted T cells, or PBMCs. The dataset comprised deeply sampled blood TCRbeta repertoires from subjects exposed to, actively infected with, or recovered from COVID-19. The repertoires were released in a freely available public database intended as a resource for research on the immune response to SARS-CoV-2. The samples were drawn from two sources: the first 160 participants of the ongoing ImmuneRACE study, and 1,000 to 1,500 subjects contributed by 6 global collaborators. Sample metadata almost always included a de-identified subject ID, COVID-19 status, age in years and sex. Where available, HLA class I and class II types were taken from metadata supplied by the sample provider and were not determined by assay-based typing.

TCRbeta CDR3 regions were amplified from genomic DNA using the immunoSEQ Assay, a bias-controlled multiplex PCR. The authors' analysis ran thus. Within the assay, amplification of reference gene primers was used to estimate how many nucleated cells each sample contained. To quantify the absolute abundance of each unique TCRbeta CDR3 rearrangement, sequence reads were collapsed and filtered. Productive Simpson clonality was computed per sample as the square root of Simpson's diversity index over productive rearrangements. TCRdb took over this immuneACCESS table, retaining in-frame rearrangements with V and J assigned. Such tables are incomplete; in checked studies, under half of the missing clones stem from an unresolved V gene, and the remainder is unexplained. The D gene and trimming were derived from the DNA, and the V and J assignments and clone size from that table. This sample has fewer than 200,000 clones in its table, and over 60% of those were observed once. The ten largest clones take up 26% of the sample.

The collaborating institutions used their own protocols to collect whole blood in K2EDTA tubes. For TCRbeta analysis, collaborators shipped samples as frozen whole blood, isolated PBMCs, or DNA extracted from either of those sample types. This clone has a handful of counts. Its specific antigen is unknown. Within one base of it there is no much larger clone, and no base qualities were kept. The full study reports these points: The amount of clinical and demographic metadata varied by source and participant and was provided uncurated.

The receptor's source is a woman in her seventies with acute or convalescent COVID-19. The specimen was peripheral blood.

In nucleotides, the sequence is TGTGCCAGCAGACCGGACAGGGGAAATGAAAAACTGTTTTTT. Its product reads: CASRPDRGNEKLFF. Recombination connected TRBV7-9 to TRBJ1-4; 9 bases in between match TRBD1. As encoded in the germline V gene (reference sequence), CDR1 is SEHNR while CDR2 is FQNEAQ. Trimming takes 6 bases off V and 5 bases off J; junction bases not matched to a gene: 4. The CDR3 goes from the cysteine to the phenylalanine over 14 residues. The sequence is cut down to CDR3 DNA, 42 bases in frame from base 1. With the rest looked up from the reference TRBV7-9 and TRBJ1-4 genes rather than sequenced, the full variable domain is DTGVSQNPRHKITKRGQNVTFRCDPISEHNRLYWYRQTLGQGPEFLTYFQNEAQLEKSRLLSDRFSAERPKGSFSTLEIQRTEQGDSAMYLCASRPDRGNEKLFFGSGTQLSVL.